This paragraph reports one T cell receptor beta chain. The antigen is not known. CDR3 length: 11 residues. The V and J ends lost 7 bases and 6 bases respectively, with 9 bases between them. Germline V gene lookup returns CDR1 LGHNT and CDR2 FRNRAP. The record originates from a study of T-cell memory formation after mild COVID-19. Notes on the study in general: Cross-reactive memory appears to have joined, as suggested by some responding clones showing up in pre-infection memory. Those CD4+ clones that contracted were mainly in CM and EM (CD8+ ones in EMRA).

One entry per CDR3 protein results from TCRdb running MiXCR on the 5' RACE reads. Seen here are a few hundred thousand distinct CDR3 sequences, 20% to 25% observed once, and the top ten hold roughly 8.7%. The TCR comes from an adult woman who had mild COVID-19 (a few samples of this study predate the infection). Cell type and time point are not known. J is TRBJ1-1 and V is TRBV12-5; no definite D call. Sequencing was carried out using PBMCs or a T cell subset sorted from them (not recorded which). The CDR3 spells CASAPGAEAFF. CDR3 coding DNA: TGTGCTAGTGCCCCCGGCGCTGAAGCTTTCTTT.